This TCR beta chain was found in a study of breast tumors, draining lymph nodes, adjacent tissues. Comment on this clonotype: Its cognate antigen is unknown.

TCRdb re-called the multiplex PCR reads through MiXCR, storing one row per CDR3 protein. The table records 15,000 to 20,000 distinct CDR3 sequences, 63% of them present only once. CDR3 length: 13 residues. V was clipped by 4 bases and J by 7 bases, with 13 bases between them. The V gene's germline CDR1 is SGHVS and CDR2 FQNEAQ. General study findings and limits: Tumor TCR diversity was below lymph nodes but above nontumor tissue. Luminal-like breast cancer showed significantly higher tumor–nontumor repertoire similarity than basal-like.

The TCR was taken from a female donor with breast cancer. Some clones in this sample may be carry-over from other donors' samples. The rearrangement links TRBV7-8 to TRBJ2-5, with D possibly being TRBD1 or TRBD2 (5 bases each). The specimen sequenced was tumor-adjacent breast tissue. The CDR3 coding sequence is TGTGCCAGCAGCTACCTGAGGGACGGGACCCAGTACTTC. Translation gives CASSYLRDGTQYF.